This T cell receptor (beta chain) was found in a study of T cells after yellow fever vaccination (dated by TCRdb to between 2019 and 2020). Notes on the research overall: Libraries from fractions with low cell numbers were prepared with the SMART-Seq v4 Ultra Low Input RNA kit. To follow T-cell clones before and after both primary and booster YFV17D yellow fever vaccination, bulk TCR alpha and beta repertoires underwent longitudinal sequencing. Two healthy male donors made up the cohort, one aged 18 to 29 years and the other aged 30 to 40 years. Blood samples were taken at several timepoints before and after primary and secondary immunization, and bulk PBMC replicates and cell subsets were isolated.

After removal of 0 bases from V and 4 bases from J, the junction retains 7 bases not matched to a gene. Taken from cysteine to phenylalanine, the CDR3 has 16 residues. Only CDR3 DNA is held: 48 bases, read in frame from base 1. Via the germline V gene, CDR1 is MGHDK and CDR2 SYGVNS. TCR cDNA was synthesized by 5'RACE template switching, which introduced a universal primer site and unique molecular identifiers. cDNA synthesis was primed from both the TCR alpha and TCR beta constant segments. Library amplification involved two PCR steps, and the second step added sample barcodes and sequencing adapters. Sequencing of libraries was done on Illumina HiSeq 2500 (2x100 bp) or NovaSeq (2x150 bp). The study's processing was this. Reads were demultiplexed and collapsed into UMI consensus sequences with MIGEC, and V(D)J alignment was performed with MiXCR. Clonotypes responding to the vaccine were identified with edgeR on replicate PBMC samples, with the criteria of FDR below 0.01 and a log2 fold change above 5 up to day 15. Bulk clonotypes were assigned CD4 or CD8 identity according to which sequenced CD4 or CD8 repertoire held them at higher abundance. TCRdb redid the processing of the public reads, applying fastp at Q25 and MiXCR, and retained in-frame beta chains. Rows merge per CDR3 protein into single entries with the most common DNA and genes. Clone size and V and J calls follow TCRdb, not the original study. The sample has hundreds of thousands of distinct CDR3 sequences on record, 9% to 15% of them singletons. Under 15% of the sample lies in the top ten.

Per the publication, the treatment or condition label means: live attenuated yellow fever vaccine strain. Two biological replicates of bulk PBMCs were collected at each blood-draw timepoint. A standard Ficoll-Paque protocol was used to isolate PBMCs from peripheral blood. TriZol was used to extract RNA from bulk PBMCs, from CD4 and CD8 fractions, and from dextramer-positive and dextramer-negative fractions. Comments on this clonotype: The antigen it recognizes is unknown. Base-call qualities are not available, and no considerably larger clone is one nucleotide away.

Here is what the overall study found, with its caveats: Most clones expanded after primary vaccination were re-detected after the booster (approximately 95% of CD4 and approximately 85% of CD8), suggesting broad memory maintenance. Because the study included only a couple of donors, the extent to which the findings can be generalized is limited. Because abundant contaminating clonotypes from the bulk population could be contained in FACS-sorted repertoires, computational filtering was required. A small fraction of clonotypes showed up in both the CD4 and CD8 compartments, probably as a result of convergent recombination. The secondary T-cell response was found to be weaker but faster than the primary response, with a peak reached on day 5 rather than on day 15.

The sequencing used PBMCs, collected on the day of the yellow fever booster vaccination. The TCR sequence derives from a man younger than 40 who received the YFV17D yellow fever vaccine. Recombination linked TRBV25-1 to TRBJ2-7; TRBD2 fits 9 bases in the junction. The CDR3 region: CASSEYAGGAGYEQYF. Here is the DNA: TGTGCCAGCAGTGAATATGCGGGAGGGGCGGGATACGAGCAGTACTTC.